The T cell receptor (beta chain) described here comes from a study of radiation and T cells in renal cell carcinoma. Clones were sequenced by immunoSEQ multiplex PCR, and TCRdb holds only the in-frame ones, with some missing. The profile shows 100,000 to 150,000 clones, about 81% of them singletons. This CDR3 has 16 amino acids. The V segment lost 0 bases and the J segment 7 bases; nucleotides outside the gene matches: 8. From germline, CDR1 is MGHRA and CDR2 YSYEKL. Time point given: blood 2 weeks post-SBRT. Stated treatment: 15 Gy SBRT to primary tumor, nephrectomy 4 weeks later. The clonotype comes from a man in his fifties or sixties with renal cell carcinoma. V gene TRBV4-1 combines with J gene TRBJ1-4; 7 bases are a match to TRBD1. This sample comprised blood, obtained from a patient whose treatment included radiotherapy and nephrectomy. The CDR3 DNA sequence: TGCGCCAGCAGCCAAGAAAGGGGGCTTATAGGTGAAAAACTGTTTTTT. It encodes CASSQERGLIGEKLFF.